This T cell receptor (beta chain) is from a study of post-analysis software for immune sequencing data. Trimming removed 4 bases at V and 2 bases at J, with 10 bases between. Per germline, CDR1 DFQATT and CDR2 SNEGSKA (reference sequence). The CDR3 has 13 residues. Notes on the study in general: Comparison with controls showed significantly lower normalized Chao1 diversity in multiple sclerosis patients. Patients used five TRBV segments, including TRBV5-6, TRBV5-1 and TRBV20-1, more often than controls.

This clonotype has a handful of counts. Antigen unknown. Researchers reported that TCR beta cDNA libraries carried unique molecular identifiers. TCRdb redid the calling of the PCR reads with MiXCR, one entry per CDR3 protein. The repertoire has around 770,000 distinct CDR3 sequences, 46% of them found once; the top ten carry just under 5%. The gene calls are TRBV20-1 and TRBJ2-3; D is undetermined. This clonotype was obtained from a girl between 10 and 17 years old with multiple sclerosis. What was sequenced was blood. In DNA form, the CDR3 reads TGCAGTGCTATGACGCCTTACACAGATACGCAGTATTTT. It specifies CSAMTPYTDTQYF.